The 10 T cell receptor beta chains below come from one sample, sequenced in a study of shared clonotypes between healthy human individuals. Naive CD8 cells comprised CD45RO-negative, CCR7-positively selected cells, excluding terminally differentiated effector memory CD45RA+ cells. Produced via immunoSEQ multiplex PCR; TCRdb's table is partial and in-frame only. The sample comprises nearly 2 million clones, about 95% of which are singletons, and 0.9% to 1.5% rests with the top ten. The sequenced sample consisted of naive CD8+ T cells sorted from blood. These TCRs come from a young man in good health.

This chain uses TRBV10-1 with TRBJ2-2; TRBD2 matches 13 bases. Per germline, CDR1 WNHNN and CDR2 SYGVQD (reference sequence). V gave up 0 bases and J gave up 5 bases; unmatched junction bases: 6. This CDR3 is built from 18 residues. As DNA, the CDR3 is TGCGCCAGCAGTGAGTCCGGACTAGCGGGAGATCATACCGGGGAGCTGTTTTTT. As protein: CASSESGLAGDHTGELFF.

This clone was detected once. The chain links TRBV4-2 to TRBJ2-7; D possibly corresponds to TRBD1 (6 bases). The CDR3 loop spans 18 amino acids. V lost 0 bases to trimming and J lost 1 base, with 19 bases between them. Germline V gives CDR1 LGHNA, CDR2 YNFKEQ. CDR3 sequence (DNA): TGTGCCAGCAGCCAAGATGAGGGCAGGGGCGCACCTTCCTACGAGCAGTACTTC. This codes for CASSQDEGRGAPSYEQYF.

The chain combines TRBV27 with TRBJ2-1; weak D call: TRBD1 (6 bases). V lost 2 bases, J lost 6 bases, and 11 bases lay in between. The CDR3 is 14 amino acids. The germline V gene encodes CDR1 MNHEY and CDR2 SMNVEV (reference sequence). The CDR3 is CASSLRVGGNEQFF. The CDR3 region has the DNA TGTGCCAGCAGTTTAAGGGTAGGGGGCAATGAGCAGTTCTTC.

The J gene is TRBJ1-5, the V gene TRBV4-3; D unclear. Trimming took off 4 bases at V and 8 bases at J, with 18 bases between the two ends. Germline V lookup: CDR1 LGHNA, CDR2 YSLEER. The CDR3 is 15 residues long. CDR3 amino acids: CASSPDASLVEPQHF. The DNA for the CDR3 is TGCGCCAGCAGCCCCGACGCTTCCTTGGTTGAGCCCCAGCATTTT.

The J gene is TRBJ2-7, the V gene TRBV28; a weak D match, TRBD1 (6 bases). Germline V gives CDR1 MDHEN, CDR2 SYDVKM. The CDR3 length is 13 residues. Trimming took 7 bases from V and 3 from J, leaving 13 bases between them. This CDR3 is CASIGQSYYEQYF. In DNA, the CDR3 is TGTGCCAGCATCGGACAGTCCTACTACGAGCAGTACTTC.

This chain joins TRBV7-6 and TRBJ1-1, with D maybe TRBD1 (6 bases). CDR1 is SGHVS and CDR2 is FNYEAQ in the germline V gene. This CDR3 has 15 residues. The ends were cut back, 5 bases at V and 0 bases at J, with 13 bases in the middle. DNA for the CDR3: TGTGCCAGCAGCCAGGTGGGGGCCATGAACACTGAAGCTTTCTTT. The encoded protein is CASSQVGAMNTEAFF.

The chain combines TRBV5-1 with TRBJ2-2, with 9 bases lining up with TRBD2. Germline V lookup: CDR1 SGHRS, CDR2 YFSETQ. The CDR3 loop spans 16 amino acids. The V and J ends lost 1 base and 4 bases, in that order; junction bases with no gene match: 5. The CDR3: CASSLFAGGRTGELFF. DNA of the CDR3: TGCGCCAGCAGCTTGTTCGCGGGGGGGCGCACCGGGGAGCTGTTTTTT.

J is TRBJ2-1 and V is TRBV10-3, with D hard to call. The V end lost 5 bases, the J end lost 4 bases, and 9 bases lay between the germline ends. The germline gives CDR1 ENHRY, CDR2 SYGVKD. There are 13 residues in the CDR3. The CDR3 DNA reads as TGTGCCATCAGTCCTACACAATACAATGAGCAGTTCTTC. Its translation is CAISPTQYNEQFF.

The V gene is TRBV4-3, the J gene TRBJ2-1, with 13 nucleotides matching TRBD2. V gave up 4 bases and J gave up 8 bases; unmatched junction bases: 8. Germline CDR1 LGHNA, CDR2 YSLEER. The CDR3 spans 16 residues. CDR3 sequence (DNA): TGCGCCAGCAGCCCTGGACTAGCGGGAGTCATCGATGAGCAGTTCTTC. Amino acid sequence: CASSPGLAGVIDEQFF.

The chain recombines TRBV5-8 with TRBJ2-7, with D unclear. CDR3 length: 12 amino acids. Germline V gives CDR1 SGHTS, CDR2 YDEGEE. Deletions cut 1 base from V and 2 bases from J, with 4 bases between. The CDR3 nucleotides are TGTGCCAGCAGCTTGAGGGCCTACGAGCAGTACTTC. This sequence encodes CASSLRAYEQYF.